This T cell receptor beta chain was recorded in a study of CXCR3-negative and CXCR3-positive naive CD8 T cells. Whole-study results and caveats: Both naive subsets had comparably high diversity; memory CD8+ cells much lower.

Concerning this clonotype itself: Its cognate antigen is unknown.

CDR3 size: 14 residues. Germline V CDR1 and CDR2: SGHRS, YFSETQ. The libraries of TRB cDNA were prepared using 5' RACE with UMI labels. TCRdb re-analyzed the 5' RACE reads; it lists each CDR3 protein once, without DNA. Its clone listing holds 92,000 or so distinct CDR3 sequences. The receptor was isolated from a human donor in good health. Some clones in this sample may be carry-over from other donors' samples. The genes are TRBV5-1 and TRBJ2-1; the TCRdb D gene call, TRBD2, has no DNA to confirm it. Sample: naive CXCR3- CD8+ T cells from blood. Subset here: CD45RO-CCR7+CD27+CD95- naive CD8+ T cells lacking CXCR3 (TNR3-). This chain's CDR3 is CASSLAGGQNEQFF. Looking up the rest from reference TRBV5-1 and TRBJ2-1 gives the full variable domain: KAGVTQTPRYLIKTRGQQVTLSCSPISGHRSVSWYQQTPGQGLQFLFEYFSETQRNKGNFPGRFSGRQFSNSRSEMNVSTLELGDSALYLCASSLAGGQNEQFFGPGTRLTVL.